This passage covers 14 T cell receptor beta chains from one sample sequenced in a study of ipilimumab plus nivolumab after autologous stem cell transplantation. Clones were sequenced by immunoSEQ multiplex PCR, and TCRdb holds only the in-frame ones, with some missing. The repertoire holds more than 15,000 clones, with approximately 79% as singletons. This specimen was PBMCs, taken in a trial of ipilimumab plus nivolumab as post-transplant consolidation. The receptors derive from a male donor with diffuse large B-cell lymphoma.

This rearrangement joins TRBV5-1 to TRBJ1-3, with TRBD1 identical over 9 bases. J gave up 1 base and V 2 bases, and 10 bases lay outside the gene matches. CDR3 size: 18 residues. Germline CDR1 and CDR2: SGHRS and YFSETQ. The CDR3 region has the DNA TGCGCCAGCAGCTTTACACCCCCGGGACAGGGATCTGGAAACACCATATATTTT. Translation: CASSFTPPGQGSGNTIYF.

This clone was observed a handful of times. The rearrangement uses TRBV11-3 and TRBJ2-1; no clear D gene. V gave up 1 base and J gave up 6 bases, with 10 bases separating them. The V gene's germline CDR1 is SGHNT and CDR2 YENEEA. This CDR3 contains 14 residues. The CDR3 DNA reads as TGTGCCAGCAGCTTAGCTCCGGTTCGCAATGAGCAGTTCTTC. Its protein product is CASSLAPVRNEQFF.

The genes are TRBV19 and TRBJ1-1; D may be TRBD1 (6 bases). With 2 bases removed from V and 0 bases from J, the gap between germline ends came to 13 bases. The CDR3 sequence is 16 residues long. Germline CDR1 LNHDA, CDR2 SQIVND (reference sequence). The CDR3 bases are TGTGCCAGTAGTATAAGAACAGGGTACGTGAACACTGAAGCTTTCTTT. Protein: CASSIRTGYVNTEAFF.

The sample holds a few counts of this clone. J is TRBJ1-2 and V is TRBV29-1; the D gene is possibly TRBD1 (5 bases). The CDR3 loop spans 12 amino acids. Trimming took 3 bases from V and 6 from J, leaving 11 bases between them. Germline values: CDR1 SQVTM, CDR2 ANQGSEA. The CDR3 DNA sequence: TGCAGCGTTGAGTCACAGGTGAATGGCTACACCTTC. Translation gives CSVESQVNGYTF.

This clone came up a few times. The CDR3 reads CASIRQGAGDNQPQHF. CDR3 DNA: TGTGCCAGTATCCGACAGGGGGCTGGTGACAATCAGCCCCAGCATTTT. V and J are TRBV19 and TRBJ1-5; 10 bases agree with TRBD1. The CDR3 totals 16 residues. Germline V gene data show CDR1 as LNHDA and CDR2 as SQIVND (reference sequence). J gave up 3 bases and V 7 bases, and 9 bases lay outside the gene matches. Looking up the rest from reference TRBV19 and TRBJ1-5 gives the full variable domain: DGGITQSPKYLFRKEGQNVTLSCEQNLNHDAMYWYRQDPGQGLRLIYYSQIVNDFQKGDIAEGYSVSREKKESFPLTVTSAQKNPTAFYLCASIRQGAGDNQPQHFGDGTRLSIL.

This clone appeared a single time. The CDR3 DNA reads TGTGCCAGCAGCCCCCGATTGAACACTGAAGCTTTCTTT. It yields the protein CASSPRLNTEAFF. The chain uses TRBV9 and TRBJ1-1; D is unclear. Germline V lookup: CDR1 SGDLS, CDR2 YYNGEE. The CDR3 is 13 residues long. Trimming stripped 4 bases from V and 0 bases from J, with 7 bases between.

The CDR3 nucleotides are TGTGCCAGCTCCCCAACCACAGGGCCCCTCTACAATGAGCAGTTCTTC. It encodes CASSPTTGPLYNEQFF. This chain joins TRBV13 and TRBJ2-1; possible D gene TRBD1, 6 bases. V lost 8 bases and J 3 bases, leaving 20 bases between the germline ends. The CDR3 runs 16 residues. CDR1 is PRHDT, CDR2 FYEKMQ, per germline (reference sequence).

J is TRBJ1-1 and V is TRBV4-1, with D unclear. V was shortened by 8 bases and J by 3 bases, with 13 bases between the two germline ends. Germline lookup yields CDR1 MGHRA and CDR2 YSYEKL. The CDR3 is 13 residues long. The CDR3, as DNA: TGCGCCAGCGGCGGCATCGGAGACACTGAAGCTTTCTTT. It translates to CASGGIGDTEAFF.

The chain uses TRBV18 and TRBJ2-1, with TRBD1 matching over 7 bases. Germline CDR1 is KGHSH and CDR2 is LQKENI. The CDR3 runs to 16 residues. The V and J ends lost 1 base and 2 bases, in that order; junction bases with no gene match: 5. The CDR3: CASSPQGAGAYNEQFF. CDR3 sequence (DNA): TGTGCCAGCTCACCACAGGGGGCAGGCGCCTACAATGAGCAGTTCTTC.

The rearrangement uses TRBV19 and TRBJ1-4; D unresolved. This CDR3 has 16 residues. The V end lost 1 base, the J end lost 5 bases, and 14 bases lay between the germline ends. Germline-derived CDR1 and CDR2 are LNHDA and SQIVND (reference sequence). The CDR3 DNA sequence: TGTGCCAGTAGTATAGGGCGCCGGGGTGGAAATGAAAAACTGTTTTTT. Its protein product is CASSIGRRGGNEKLFF.

V usage is TRBV15 and J usage is TRBJ1-2; D remains ambiguous. Germline V CDR1 and CDR2: LNHNV, YYDKDF (reference sequence). This CDR3 has 12 residues. V was trimmed by 4 bases and J by 0 bases, leaving 3 bases between them. The CDR3 spells CATSIANYGYTF. The CDR3, as DNA: TGTGCCACCAGCATAGCTAACTATGGCTACACCTTC.

This chain joins TRBV7-8 and TRBJ1-2; TRBD1 might be the D (6 bases). V lost 2 bases and J 4 bases, leaving 17 bases between the germline ends. Germline CDR1 SGHVS, CDR2 FQNEAQ. The CDR3 length is 16 residues. The CDR3 protein is CASSLFGGGDGYGYTF. The CDR3 coding sequence is TGTGCCAGCAGCTTATTCGGGGGCGGGGACGGCTATGGCTACACCTTC.

The chain is built from TRBV7-9 and TRBJ1-5; weak D call: TRBD1 (5 bases). Germline CDR1 SEHNR, CDR2 FQNEAQ (reference sequence). V was pared by 5 bases and J by 5 bases, with 16 bases between. This CDR3 region has 15 residues. The CDR3, as DNA: TGTGCCAGCAGCCCCCTTGGGGGGAGAGATCAGCCCCAGCATTTT. This sequence encodes CASSPLGGRDQPQHF.

This clone showed up just a few times. This chain joins TRBV6-1 and TRBJ2-7; TRBD1 might be the D (6 bases). This CDR3 region has 14 residues. V lost 2 bases to trimming and J lost 3 bases, with 11 bases between them. Per the germline V gene, CDR1 is MNHNS and CDR2 is SASEGT. Here the CDR3 DNA reads TGTGCCAGCAGTGAAACCTACAGGGTCTACGAGCAGTACTTC. Translating it yields CASSETYRVYEQYF.